One sample yielded the 7 T cell receptor beta chains listed below, sequenced in a study of blood T cell repertoires in COVID-19. Clones were sequenced by immunoSEQ multiplex PCR, and TCRdb holds only the in-frame ones, with some missing. The sample records roughly 260,000 clones, roughly 84% being singletons. Sequenced input: peripheral blood. These receptors were taken from a woman aged 18-29 years with acute or convalescent COVID-19.

This rearrangement joins TRBV5-1 to TRBJ1-4, with 9 bases that match TRBD1. CDR3 length equals 15 residues. The V gene's germline CDR1 is SGHRS and CDR2 YFSETQ. V lost 4 bases, J lost 4 bases, and 5 bases stayed unmatched. The DNA of the CDR3 is TGCGCCAGCAGCACCGGGACAGGGAATAATGAAAAACTGTTTTTT. Its protein product is CASSTGTGNNEKLFF. The variable domain in full, completed from reference TRBV5-1 and TRBJ1-4, reads KAGVTQTPRYLIKTRGQQVTLSCSPISGHRSVSWYQQTPGQGLQFLFEYFSETQRNKGNFPGRFSGRQFSNSRSEMNVSTLELGDSALYLCASSTGTGNNEKLFFGSGTQLSVL.

J is TRBJ2-7 and V is TRBV15; no clear D. Germline CDR1 is LNHNV and CDR2 is YYDKDF (reference sequence). Trimming cost V 4 bases and J 5 bases, with 12 bases left between them. The CDR3 sequence is 13 residues long. The CDR3 here is CATSIRLGDEQYF. Written as DNA, the CDR3 is TGTGCCACCAGCATTAGGTTGGGCGACGAGCAGTACTTC.

This chain links TRBV27 with TRBJ2-3; TRBD2 matches at 12 bases. Germline V gene lookup returns CDR1 MNHEY and CDR2 SMNVEV (reference sequence). The CDR3 contains 15 residues. V dropped 6 bases and J dropped 1; count of bases not matched to a gene: 2. The CDR3 loop reads CASRRLAGGTDTQYF. CDR3 nucleotides: TGTGCCAGCAGAAGACTAGCGGGGGGCACAGATACGCAGTATTTT.

This clone was counted ten times or more. This chain joins TRBV13 and TRBJ1-2; perhaps TRBD1 as D (5 bases). CDR1 is PRHDT, CDR2 FYEKMQ, per germline (reference sequence). The CDR3 is made up of 11 amino acids. The ends were cut back, 8 bases at V and 4 bases at J, with 8 bases in the middle. CDR3 nucleotide sequence: TGTGCCAGCCAGGGTGGCTATGGCTACACCTTC. Residues: CASQGGYGYTF.

This clone has only one observation. The chain couples TRBV7-2 to TRBJ2-5, with D perhaps TRBD2 (5 bases). Germline loops: CDR1 SGHTA, CDR2 FQGNSA. Trimming stripped 1 base from V and 5 bases from J, with 11 bases between. This CDR3 contains 14 residues. The CDR3 region has the DNA TGTGCCAGCAGCTTAGGGTCCACGGGGGAGACCCAGTACTTC. This gives the protein CASSLGSTGETQYF.

This sequence joins TRBV11-2 and TRBJ2-1, with D maybe TRBD2 (5 bases). This CDR3 contains 16 residues. In germline, CDR1 is SGHAT, CDR2 FQNNGV. V was trimmed by 1 base and J by 3 bases, leaving 13 bases between them. The CDR3 reads CASSLGIGSLYNEQFF. The CDR3 region has the DNA TGTGCCAGCAGCTTAGGAATAGGGAGCCTCTACAATGAGCAGTTCTTC. Complete variable domain (other parts from reference TRBV11-2 and TRBJ2-1): EAGVAQSPRYKIIEKRQSVAFWCNPISGHATLYWYQQILGQGPKLLIQFQNNGVVDDSQLPKDRFSAERLKGVDSTLKIQPAKLEDSAVYLCASSLGIGSLYNEQFFGPGTRLTVL.

Turning to this clone: Other DNA sequences in the same sample also yield this CDR3. The chain is built from TRBV28 and TRBJ2-7, with D unresolved. Germline V gives CDR1 MDHEN, CDR2 SYDVKM. V lost 3 bases to trimming and J lost 7 bases, with 4 bases between them. The CDR3 extends over 10 amino acids. CDR3 protein: CASSLYEQYF. CDR3 sequence (DNA): TGTGCCAGCAGTTTGTATGAGCAGTACTTC.